The 5 T cell receptor beta chains below come from one sample, sequenced in a study of cytomegalovirus exposure and HLA in healthy donors. The protocol was immunoSEQ multiplex PCR, while the TCRdb copy is restricted to in-frame clones and leaves out a portion. Here the sample spans under 150,000 clones, 88% being singletons. The sample taken for sequencing was PBMCs. The source is a woman aged 18-30 years in good health and CMV-seropositive.

This rearrangement joins TRBV28 to TRBJ1-3; TRBD1 aligns across 11 bases. V trimming: 1 base; J trimming: 7 bases; junction bases outside the gene matches: 6. CDR1 MDHEN and CDR2 SYDVKM come from the germline V gene. The CDR3 sequence is 16 residues long. As DNA, the CDR3 is TGTGCCAGCAGTTTATTGCCGGGACAGGGGGGCAACACCATATATTTT. It yields the protein CASSLLPGQGGNTIYF.

V and J are TRBV5-8 and TRBJ2-1, with 10 positions matching TRBD2. Germline trimming cut 4 bases from V and 0 bases from J; bases unmatched to any gene: 13. There are 19 residues in the CDR3. Germline V gene data show CDR1 as SGHTS and CDR2 as YDEGEE. This CDR3 reads CASSRRKSSGGVSYNEQFF. The CDR3 nucleotides read TGTGCCAGCAGCCGTAGGAAATCTAGCGGGGGAGTCTCCTACAATGAGCAGTTCTTC.

The rearrangement uses TRBV6-5 and TRBJ2-5; TRBD1 is a possible D gene (6 bases). V was cut by 8 bases and J by 0 bases, with 10 bases left in between. The CDR3 has 13 residues. Germline assignment: CDR1 MNHEY and CDR2 SVGAGI. The CDR3 DNA is TGTGCCAGCCAGGACAGACACCAAGAGACCCAGTACTTC. Encoded protein: CASQDRHQETQYF.

J is TRBJ2-6 and V is TRBV18, with a weak D call TRBD2 (6 bases). Trimming left V 6 bases short and J 0 bases short, with 12 bases between. This CDR3 is built from 16 residues. From germline, CDR1 is KGHSH and CDR2 LQKENI. CDR3 sequence: CASSPTGGSGANVLTF. In DNA form, the CDR3 reads TGTGCCAGCTCCCCTACCGGGGGCTCTGGGGCCAACGTCCTGACTTTC. Filled out from reference TRBV18 and TRBJ2-6, the complete variable domain reads NAGVMQNPRHLVRRRGQEARLRCSPMKGHSHVYWYRQLPEEGLKFMVYLQKENIIDESGMPKERFSAEFPKEGPSILRIQQVVRGDSAAYFCASSPTGGSGANVLTFGAGSRLTVL.

The chain uses TRBV30 and TRBJ1-3; 8 bases are shared with TRBD1. V lost 3 bases to trimming and J lost 0 bases; unmatched junction nucleotides: 7. The CDR3 is 16 residues long. The germline gives CDR1 GTSNPN, CDR2 SVGIG (reference sequence). CDR3 sequence reads: CAWRGRDRNSGNTIYF. CDR3 DNA sequence: TGTGCCTGGAGAGGACGGGACAGGAACTCTGGAAACACCATATATTTT.